These 2 T cell receptor beta chains came from one sample sequenced in a study of metastatic and nonmetastatic thyroid tumors. MiXCR reprocessed the PCR reads for TCRdb. The sample holds roughly 9,200 clones, under 15% seen once. No treatment of any kind had been given to any patient before thyroid surgery. The sequencing sample was made of blood. These receptors originate from a female donor with papillary thyroid cancer or a benign thyroid nodule (not recorded which). Some clones in this sample may be carry-over from other donors' samples.

By share, this clone counts as medium-sized. The chain joins TRBV6-1 to TRBJ1-5, with 10 positions matching TRBD1. Germline assignment: CDR1 MNHNS and CDR2 SASEGT. The CDR3 runs to 14 residues. Losses at the gene ends were 6 bases for V and 7 bases for J; bases not matched to a gene: 6. The CDR3 bases are TGTGCCAGCAGGGGGGGACAGGGGAAACAGCCCCAGCATTTT. Protein sequence: CASRGGQGKQPQHF.

This clone appeared a few times. This chain links TRBV24-1 with TRBJ1-2, with D tentatively TRBD1 (5 bases). The ends were cut back, 1 base at V and 7 bases at J, with 9 bases in the middle. The CDR3 has 13 amino acids. The germline gives CDR1 KGHDR, CDR2 SFDVKD. Here the CDR3 DNA reads TGTGCCACCAGTGATTTAGGGGAGGTTGGCTACACCTTC. It yields the protein CATSDLGEVGYTF.